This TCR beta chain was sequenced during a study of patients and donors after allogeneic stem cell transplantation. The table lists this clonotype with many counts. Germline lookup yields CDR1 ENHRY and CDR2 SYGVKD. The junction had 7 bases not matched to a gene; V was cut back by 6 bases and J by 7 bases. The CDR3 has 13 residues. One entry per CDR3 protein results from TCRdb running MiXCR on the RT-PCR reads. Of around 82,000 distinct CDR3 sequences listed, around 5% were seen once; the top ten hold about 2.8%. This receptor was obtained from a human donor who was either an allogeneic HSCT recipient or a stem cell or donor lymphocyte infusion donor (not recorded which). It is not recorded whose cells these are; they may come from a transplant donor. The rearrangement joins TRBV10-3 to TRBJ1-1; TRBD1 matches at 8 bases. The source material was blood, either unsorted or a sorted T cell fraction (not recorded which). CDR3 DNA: TGTGCCATCAGCACAGGGGGAAAGAGTGAAGCTTTCTTT. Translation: CAISTGGKSEAFF.